This entry lists 8 T cell receptor beta chains sequenced from one sample in a study of spatial heterogeneity in lung cancer (dated by TCRdb to 2018 to 2020). Here is what the overall study found, with its caveats: The tumor nonsynonymous mutation count correlated with the number of expanded intratumoral alpha and beta TCRs.

Sample time point, as interpreted from the label and publication: sample taken at primary tumor resection. These receptors' antigens are unknown. The receptor library was made with 5' RACE. Instrument on record: NextSeq 500. TCRdb passed the public sequencing reads through fastp at Q25 and MiXCR, retaining productive beta sequences. All rows with the same CDR3 protein become a single entry with the most common DNA and genes. The sample table contains fewer than 15,000 distinct CDR3 sequences; only one count was recorded for around 6% of them. Approximately 10% of the sample rests with the top ten. The source was lung tumor tissue, collected at surgery. The receptor source for this set is a female donor with early-stage non-small cell lung cancer.

This clonotype was seen ten or more times. The chain uses TRBV6-2 or TRBV6-3 and TRBJ1-1, with a possible D match to TRBD1 (5 bases). Germline values: CDR1 MNHEY, CDR2 SVGEGT. This CDR3 is 13 amino acids long. V shed 11 bases and J shed 5 bases, with 18 bases lying between them. The DNA of the CDR3 is TGTGCCGGCCGAGGGGCGAGCAGAACTGAAGCTTTCTTT. Protein product: CAGRGASRTEAFF.

This clonotype has at least ten counts. This chain uses TRBV6-4 with TRBJ1-5; D may be TRBD1 (6 bases). Trimming took off 3 bases at V and 7 bases at J, with 10 bases between the two ends. The CDR3 is made up of 13 amino acids. From germline, CDR1 is MRHNA and CDR2 SNTAGT. Written as DNA, the CDR3 is TGTGCCAGCAGTGAATGGGGGGGCCAGCCCCAGCATTTT. It encodes CASSEWGGQPQHF.

At least ten counts were recorded for this clonotype. The chain has TRBV29-1 and TRBJ1-3; D possibly corresponds to TRBD1 (5 bases). Looked up from germline, CDR1 is SQVTM and CDR2 is ANQGSEA. With 4 bases removed from V and 0 bases from J, the gap between germline ends came to 10 bases. The length of the CDR3 is 14 residues. CDR3: CSVVDRSSGNTIYF. In DNA form, the CDR3 reads TGCAGCGTTGTAGACAGATCCTCTGGAAACACCATATATTTT.

This clonotype has a count of ten or more. This sequence joins TRBV5-6 and TRBJ2-1; a possible D gene is TRBD1 (6 bases). The CDR3 loop spans 18 amino acids. The V and J ends lost 0 bases and 6 bases respectively, with 22 bases between them. CDR1 and CDR2 (germline): SGHDT, YYEEEE. CDR3 in DNA: TGTGCCAGCAGCTTGGAATGGACAGAACACGTCTGGGGCAATGAGCAGTTCTTC. Translating it yields CASSLEWTEHVWGNEQFF.

This clonotype showed up just a few times. The chain uses TRBV29-1 and TRBJ1-6; D ambiguous. This CDR3 has 13 residues. Germline V lookup: CDR1 SQVTM, CDR2 ANQGSEA. V was cut by 4 bases and J by 9 bases, with 13 bases left in between. CDR3 DNA sequence: TGCAGCGTTGGTCCCGATCAGGCTTCACCCCTCCACTTT. This codes for CSVGPDQASPLHF.

By share, this clonotype counts as large. The V gene is TRBV7-8, the J gene TRBJ2-3; the match to TRBD2 covers 10 bases. Germline V CDR1 and CDR2: SGHVS, FQNEAQ. This CDR3 region has 17 residues. The V gene end was trimmed by 8 bases and the J gene end by 2 bases; junction bases not matched to a gene: 13. The CDR3 here is CASLLAGAQSITDTQYF. The CDR3 bases are TGTGCCAGCCTTCTAGCGGGGGCTCAGAGTATCACAGATACGCAGTATTTT.

This clonotype appeared many times. The rearrangement links TRBV6-1 to TRBJ2-1, with TRBD2 matching over 10 bases. The CDR3 sequence is 15 residues long. Germline CDR1 is MNHNS and CDR2 is SASEGT. The junction had 6 bases not matched to a gene; V was cut back by 7 bases and J by 3 bases. The DNA for the CDR3 is TGTGCCAGCATTCGTAGCGGGGGGATCTACAATGAGCAGTTCTTC. Protein product: CASIRSGGIYNEQFF.

This clonotype came up many times. The rearrangement uses TRBV5-1 and TRBJ1-2, with D unclear. The CDR3 has 16 amino acids. V gave up 0 bases and J gave up 4 bases, with 16 bases separating them. The germline V gene encodes CDR1 SGHRS and CDR2 YFSETQ. As DNA, the CDR3 is TGCGCCAGCAGCTTGGGCGGAGGAGGGATTTCCTATGGCTACACCTTC. As protein: CASSLGGGGISYGYTF.